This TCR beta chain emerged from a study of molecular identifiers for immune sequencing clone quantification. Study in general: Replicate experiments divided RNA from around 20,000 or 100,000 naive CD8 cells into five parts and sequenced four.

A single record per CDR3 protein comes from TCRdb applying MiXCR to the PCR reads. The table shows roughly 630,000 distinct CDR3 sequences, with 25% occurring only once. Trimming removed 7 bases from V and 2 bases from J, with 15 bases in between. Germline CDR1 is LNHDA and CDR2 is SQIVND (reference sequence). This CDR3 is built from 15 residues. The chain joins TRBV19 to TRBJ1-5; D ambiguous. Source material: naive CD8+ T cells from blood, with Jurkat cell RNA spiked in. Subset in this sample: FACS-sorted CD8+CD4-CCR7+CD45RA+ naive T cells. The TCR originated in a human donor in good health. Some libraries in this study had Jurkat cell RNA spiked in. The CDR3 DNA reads TGTGCCAGTAAGGATAAGGGAAGGGGCAATCAGCCCCAGCATTTT. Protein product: CASKDKGRGNQPQHF.